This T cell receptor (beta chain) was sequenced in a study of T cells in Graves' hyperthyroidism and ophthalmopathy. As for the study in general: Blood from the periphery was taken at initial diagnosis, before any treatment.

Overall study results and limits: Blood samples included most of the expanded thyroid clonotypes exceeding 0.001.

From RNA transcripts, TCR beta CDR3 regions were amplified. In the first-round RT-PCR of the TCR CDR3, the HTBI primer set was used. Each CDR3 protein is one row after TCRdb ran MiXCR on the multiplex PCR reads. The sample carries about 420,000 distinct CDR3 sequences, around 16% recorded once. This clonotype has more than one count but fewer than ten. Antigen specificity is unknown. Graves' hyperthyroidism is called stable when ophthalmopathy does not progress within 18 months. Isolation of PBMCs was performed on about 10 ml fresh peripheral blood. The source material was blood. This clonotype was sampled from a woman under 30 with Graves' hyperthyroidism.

In DNA, the CDR3 is TGTGCCAGCAGGGAGAACAGGGGCCCGAGGACCGGGGAGCTGTTTTTT. Residues: CASRENRGPRTGELFF. The chain recombines TRBV25-1 with TRBJ2-2; TRBD1 matches 7 bases. Germline V gene lookup returns CDR1 MGHDK and CDR2 SYGVNS. This CDR3 contains 16 residues. The V gene end was trimmed by 6 bases and the J gene end by 5 bases; junction bases not matched to a gene: 12.